The 7 T cell receptor beta chains below come from one sample, sequenced in a study of cytomegalovirus exposure and HLA in healthy donors. A multiplex PCR was run with 60 Vbeta primers and 13 Jbeta primers. Data came from immunoSEQ multiplex PCR; TCRdb stores just in-frame clones and leaves some out. The sample consists of about 150,000 clones, 60% to 80% of them appearing once. Sequenced: PBMCs. These receptor sequences come from a man aged 25 to 40 in good health and CMV-seropositive.

This clone turned up a few times. The CDR3 is CSVGGQGRPQHF. In DNA, the CDR3 is TGCAGCGTGGGGGGACAGGGGAGGCCCCAGCATTTT. The chain uses TRBV29-1 and TRBJ1-5, with 10 nucleotides matching TRBD1. Germline V CDR1 and CDR2: SQVTM, ANQGSEA. The CDR3 sequence is 12 residues long. Trimming at V came to 6 bases and at J to 9 bases, leaving 5 bases not matched to a gene. The full variable domain, with the rest looked up from reference TRBV29-1 and TRBJ1-5, is SAVISQKPSRDICQRGTSLTIQCQVDSQVTMMFWYRQQPGQSLTLIATANQGSEATYESGFVIDKFPISRPNLTFSTLTVSNMSPEDSSIYLCSVGGQGRPQHFGDGTRLSIL.

This clone has only a few counts. The gene calls are TRBV7-3 and TRBJ2-1; D gene ambiguous. The germline V gene encodes CDR1 SGHTA and CDR2 FQGTGA. CDR3 size: 13 residues. Deletions cut 1 base from V and 4 bases from J, with 5 bases between. DNA of the CDR3: TGTGCCAGCAGCTTAATAACTTACAATGAGCAGTTCTTC. It translates to CASSLITYNEQFF.

The chain employs TRBV7-2 and TRBJ1-1; D gene unclear. The germline V and J ends were trimmed by 5 bases and 5 bases, with 15 bases remaining between them. Per germline, CDR1 SGHTA and CDR2 FQGNSA. This CDR3 region has 14 residues. CDR3 DNA sequence: TGTGCCAGCAGCCCTCGTAGGGAGGGTACTGAAGCTTTCTTT. It is translated as CASSPRREGTEAFF.

This chain connects TRBV7-8 to TRBJ2-5; 8 bases agree with TRBD1. The J call may not be correct, given that the DNA end is closer to TRBJ2-7. The CDR3 is 16 residues long. CDR1 SGHVS and CDR2 FQNEAQ come from the germline V gene. The CDR3 loop reads CASSSPSGGKGYEQYF. The CDR3 nucleotides read TGTGCCAGCAGCTCGCCCTCAGGGGGCAAAGGCTACGAGCAGTACTTC.

This clone was seen only once. This rearrangement joins TRBV5-6 to TRBJ2-7; TRBD1 matches at 8 bases. V was pared by 3 bases and J by 1 base, with 9 bases of the junction left unmatched. This CDR3 is 16 amino acids long. CDR1 and CDR2 (germline): SGHDT, YYEEEE. CDR3 DNA: TGTGCCAGCAGCTCCCCGGGCAGGGGGCGTTCCTACGAGCAGTACTTC. This translates into CASSSPGRGRSYEQYF. The variable domain in full, with the rest retrieved from reference TRBV5-6 and TRBJ2-7, is DAGVTQSPTHLIKTRGQQVTLRCSPKSGHDTVSWYQQALGQGPQFIFQYYEEEERQRGNFPDRFSGHQFPNYSSELNVNALLLGDSALYLCASSSPGRGRSYEQYFGPGTRLTVT.

The chain's CDR3 is CASSQVAGYNEKLFF. The CDR3 DNA reads TGTGCCAGCAGCCAAGTCGCAGGGTATAATGAAAAACTGTTTTTT. The chain joins TRBV4-2 to TRBJ1-4, with a weak D call TRBD1 (5 bases). The germline V gene has CDR1 LGHNA and CDR2 YNFKEQ. Trimming pared 1 base from V and 4 bases from J, leaving 10 bases between. There are 15 residues in the CDR3.

A word on this clone: One junction end disagrees with the germline gene, perhaps due to a read error. The rearrangement links TRBV7-9 to TRBJ2-7, with D possibly matching TRBD1 (6 bases). Germline V gene data show CDR1 as SEHNR and CDR2 as FQNEAQ (reference sequence). The CDR3 length is 14 residues. CDR3 bases: TGTTCCAGCAGCTTAAGCCAGGGGTCCTACGAGCAGTACTTC. Its translation: CSSSLSQGSYEQYF.